One and the same sample provided the 12 T cell receptor beta chains below, sequenced in a study of cytomegalovirus exposure and HLA in healthy donors. PCR was performed using 60 Vbeta and 13 Jbeta primers. Profiled with immunoSEQ multiplex PCR; TCRdb holds only in-frame clones, not every one. The table includes around 99,000 clones, around three quarters detected once. The sequenced sample was PBMCs. The receptors originated from a male donor in good health and CMV-seronegative.

The chain links TRBV28 to TRBJ1-5; D is possibly TRBD1 (5 bases). Trimming took off 3 bases at V and 4 bases at J, with 7 bases between the two ends. The germline gives CDR1 MDHEN, CDR2 SYDVKM. The CDR3 totals 13 residues. This CDR3 is CASSLPGNQPQHF. The CDR3 region has the DNA TGTGCCAGCAGTTTGCCAGGGAATCAGCCCCAGCATTTT.

The chain combines TRBV2 with TRBJ1-4; the match to TRBD1 covers 9 bases. This CDR3 has 16 residues. V shed 9 bases, J shed 1 base, and the junction held 9 bases outside the gene matches. Germline V lookup: CDR1 SNHLY, CDR2 FYNNEI. CDR3 nucleotide sequence: TGTGCCAGAGACTCCGGGACAGGGATAACTAATGAAAAACTGTTTTTT. Encoded protein: CARDSGTGITNEKLFF. Complete variable domain (other parts from reference TRBV2 and TRBJ1-4): EPEVTQTPSHQVTQMGQEVILRCVPISNHLYFYWYRQILGQKVEFLVSFYNNEISEKSEIFDDQFSVERPDGSNFTLKIRSTKLEDSAMYFCARDSGTGITNEKLFFGSGTQLSVL.

The rearrangement links TRBV19 to TRBJ1-4, with 10 bases fitting TRBD1. The CDR3 length is 16 residues. Germline V gene sequence: CDR1 LNHDA, CDR2 SQIVND (reference sequence). The ends lost 6 bases at V and 3 bases at J; junction bases unmatched: 7. The CDR3 sequence is CASRPGTGVSNEKLFF. CDR3 nucleotide sequence: TGTGCCAGTAGACCCGGGACAGGGGTTTCTAATGAAAAACTGTTTTTT.

V is TRBV9 and J is TRBJ2-7; 10 bases agree with TRBD1. Germline CDR1 and CDR2: SGDLS and YYNGEE. J lost 1 base, V lost 3 bases, and 4 bases had no gene match. The CDR3 is 15 amino acids. The CDR3 spells CASSGGTGDSYEQYF. CDR3 nucleotides: TGTGCCAGCAGCGGGGGGACAGGGGATTCCTACGAGCAGTACTTC. Full variable domain (remainder filled in from reference TRBV9 and TRBJ2-7): DSGVTQTPKHLITATGQRVTLRCSPRSGDLSVYWYQQSLDQGLQFLIQYYNGEERAKGNILERFSAQQFPDLHSELNLSSLELGDSALYFCASSGGTGDSYEQYFGPGTRLTVT.

Only a few counts were recorded for this clone. The rearrangement links TRBV5-6 to TRBJ2-1, with TRBD1 identical over 9 bases. Germline trimming cut 0 bases from V and 4 bases from J; bases unmatched to any gene: 5. Germline-derived CDR1 and CDR2 are SGHDT and YYEEEE. The CDR3 has 16 residues. CDR3 sequence (DNA): TGTGCCAGCAGCTTGGGTGAGACAGGGGGATACAATGAGCAGTTCTTC. Its translation is CASSLGETGGYNEQFF.

The gene calls are TRBV6-4 and TRBJ2-2; D possibly corresponds to TRBD1 (5 bases). This CDR3 has 14 residues. Germline V CDR1 and CDR2: MRHNA, SNTAGT. V lost 2 bases and J lost 3, with 7 bases in between. The CDR3 nucleotides read TGTGCCAGCAGTGACAGGGGCGACACCGGGGAGCTGTTTTTT. Its translation: CASSDRGDTGELFF.

V and J are TRBV27 and TRBJ2-3, with TRBD1 matching 8 bases. CDR3 length: 14 residues. Germline values: CDR1 MNHEY, CDR2 SMNVEV (reference sequence). V trimming: 2 bases; J trimming: 6 bases; junction bases outside the gene matches: 4. The CDR3: CASSLKDRVDTQYF. The CDR3 nucleotides read TGTGCCAGCAGTTTAAAGGACAGGGTGGATACGCAGTATTTT.

This sequence joins TRBV6-6 and TRBJ2-7; 12 bases fit TRBD1. The junction had 8 bases not matched to a gene; V was cut back by 6 bases and J by 5 bases. CDR1 is MNHNY and CDR2 is SVGAGI in the germline V gene (reference sequence). The CDR3 has 15 amino acids. The CDR3 loop reads CASRSTGTGGNEQYF. The CDR3 DNA reads as TGTGCCAGCAGGTCTACCGGGACAGGGGGCAACGAGCAGTACTTC.

This clone was recorded a few times. This sequence joins TRBV28 and TRBJ2-7; 9 bases line up with TRBD2. This CDR3 has 18 amino acids. Germline V CDR1 and CDR2: MDHEN, SYDVKM. J lost 2 bases, V lost 2 bases, and 13 bases had no gene match. CDR3 coding DNA: TGTGCCAGCAGTTTAGGAAGTCTTAGGACTAGCGCTCCCTACGAGCAGTACTTC. Encoded protein: CASSLGSLRTSAPYEQYF.

This rearrangement joins TRBV10-3 to TRBJ2-7, with D possibly TRBD1 on 7 matching bases. This CDR3 is 14 amino acids long. Per germline, CDR1 ENHRY and CDR2 SYGVKD. Trimming stripped 10 bases from V and 5 bases from J, with 21 bases between. The CDR3 protein is CATRLDRANHEQYF. In DNA, the CDR3 is TGTGCCACCCGACTAGACAGGGCCAACCACGAGCAGTACTTC.

The CDR3 bases are TGCGCCAGCAGCCAACCAGGGATCTACGAGCAGTACTTC. The encoded protein is CASSQPGIYEQYF. The chain recombines TRBV4-1 with TRBJ2-7; possibly TRBD1 for D (5 bases). Germline V lookup: CDR1 MGHRA, CDR2 YSYEKL. Trimming cost V 2 bases and J 3 bases, with 8 bases left between them. This CDR3 comprises 13 residues.

V gene TRBV6-6 combines with J gene TRBJ2-2; 10 nucleotides agree with TRBD1. V dropped 6 bases and J dropped 5; count of bases not matched to a gene: 9. The CDR3 runs 16 residues. Germline CDR1 and CDR2: MNHNY and SVGAGI (reference sequence). Here the CDR3 DNA reads TGTGCCAGCAGCTACAACCGGGACAGGGGAACCGGGGAGCTGTTTTTT. As protein: CASSYNRDRGTGELFF.